Each of the 14 T cell receptor beta chains below was sequenced from the same sample in a study of CD8 T cells in ankylosing spondylitis. Their target antigens are unknown. Findings and caveats of the study: What appeared characteristic of ankylosing spondylitis blood was a TCR beta motif of 7 or 8 highly homologous variants.

MiXCR, applied by TCRdb to the 5' RACE reads, yields one record per CDR3 protein. The sample lists around 490,000 distinct CDR3 sequences; less than 6% were seen once. Specimen: blood, either unsorted or a sorted T cell fraction (not recorded which). The receptors were gathered from a male donor with ankylosing spondylitis.

The chain uses TRBV5-3 and TRBJ2-1; D may be TRBD2 (7 bases). TRBV5-3 is reported as an ORF; its role is uncertain. This CDR3 spans 19 amino acids. Trimming took 4 bases from V and 7 from J, leaving 30 bases between them. CDR3 bases: TGTGCCAGAAGCCGGTTCTACAGGGTGAGAGGGGGGGCCTTGAATGAGCAGTTCTTC. This gives the protein CARSRFYRVRGGALNEQFF.

This chain connects TRBV4-2 to TRBJ2-1, with a possible D match to TRBD2 (5 bases). This CDR3 region has 16 residues. The V gene's germline CDR1 is LGHNA and CDR2 YNFKEQ. V gave up 1 base and J gave up 5 bases, with 15 bases separating them. The chain's CDR3 is CASSQGDARRNNEQFF. CDR3 DNA: TGTGCCAGCAGCCAAGGGGATGCGAGGAGGAACAATGAGCAGTTCTTC.

This chain uses TRBV5-6 with TRBJ2-5; TRBD1 matches 8 bases. The J segment lost 4 bases and the V segment lost 7 bases, leaving 9 bases of the junction unmatched. From germline, CDR1 is SGHDT and CDR2 YYEEEE. CDR3 size: 14 residues. The CDR3 coding sequence is TGTGCCAGCTTACGGACAGGGTTAGGAGAGACCCAGTACTTC. This encodes CASLRTGLGETQYF. The full variable domain, in which reference TRBV5-6 and TRBJ2-5 provide the parts outside the CDR3, is DAGVTQSPTHLIKTRGQQVTLRCSPKSGHDTVSWYQQALGQGPQFIFQYYEEEERQRGNFPDRFSGHQFPNYSSELNVNALLLGDSALYLCASLRTGLGETQYFGPGTRLLVL.

There are many counts of this clonotype. Here the CDR3 DNA reads TGTGCCAGCAGTACCGCAATTGGCTACACCTTC. This gives the protein CASSTAIGYTF. The chain has TRBV12-3 or TRBV12-4 and TRBJ1-2; D ambiguous. Trimming pared 5 bases from V and 7 bases from J, leaving 8 bases between. The CDR3 totals 11 residues.

This clonotype has a count of ten or more. The chain combines TRBV29-1 with TRBJ2-2, with 11 bases identical to TRBD2. Per germline, CDR1 SQVTM and CDR2 ANQGSEA. The CDR3 length is 16 residues. With V trimmed by 2 bases and J by 4 bases, 6 bases remained unmatched. The CDR3: CSVETLAGAVTGELFF. CDR3 sequence (DNA): TGCAGCGTTGAAACACTAGCGGGAGCTGTCACCGGGGAGCTGTTTTTT.

This clonotype came up many times. As DNA, the CDR3 is TGTGCCAGCAGCCTAGTAATAAATCAGCCCCAGCATTTT. It is translated as CASSLVINQPQHF. The chain has TRBV7-2 and TRBJ1-5; D is unresolved. Germline V gene lookup returns CDR1 SGHTA and CDR2 FQGNSA. The CDR3 contains 13 residues. V was clipped by 5 bases and J by 4 bases, with 9 bases between them.

This clonotype was seen ten or more times. A junction boundary mismatches the germline segment, possibly from a read error. The chain employs TRBV7-7 and TRBJ2-2, with a weak D call TRBD2 (5 bases). The germline V gene has CDR1 SSHAT and CDR2 FNYEAQ (reference sequence). CDR3 size: 16 residues. The CDR3 nucleotides are TGTGCTAGCAGCCCGGACTCTCTCCGGCGAGGCGGGGAGCTGTTTTTT. It encodes CASSPDSLRRGGELFF.

This clonotype was found many times. This rearrangement joins TRBV20-1 to TRBJ2-3; a possible D gene is TRBD2 (5 bases). The CDR3 is 14 amino acids. Trimming cost V 1 base and J 7 bases, with 15 bases left between them. Germline assignment: CDR1 DFQATT and CDR2 SNEGSKA (reference sequence). The CDR3 bases are TGCAGTGCTAGAGTAGGCCCGATCGGGAATACGCAGTATTTT. This codes for CSARVGPIGNTQYF.

This clonotype was counted at least ten times. The chain carries TRBV27 and TRBJ1-1; D gene ambiguous. V shed 4 bases and J shed 8 bases, with 11 bases lying between them. The CDR3 has 12 residues. The V gene's germline CDR1 is MNHEY and CDR2 SMNVEV (reference sequence). CDR3 sequence reads: CASSSGAVEAFF. In DNA form, the CDR3 reads TGTGCCAGCAGTTCCGGCGCCGTGGAAGCTTTCTTT.

Ten or more counts support this clonotype. The chain employs TRBV10-3 and TRBJ2-7; D is unresolved. The V gene's germline CDR1 is ENHRY and CDR2 SYGVKD. Trimming removed 6 bases at V and 4 bases at J, with 7 bases between. The CDR3 has 11 residues. In DNA, the CDR3 is TGTGCCATCAGGACCGGATACGAGCAGTACTTC. Translated, it gives CAIRTGYEQYF.

This clonotype appeared a few times. The chain links TRBV20-1 to TRBJ2-5; TRBD2 matches 10 bases. This CDR3 region has 15 residues. Germline assignment: CDR1 DFQATT and CDR2 SNEGSKA (reference sequence). Trimming took 5 bases from V and 3 from J; bases not matched to a gene: 9. DNA of the CDR3: TGCAGTGCTCCGACAGTCACTAGCGGGGAAGAGACCCAGTACTTC. Translated, it gives CSAPTVTSGEETQYF.

V and J are TRBV20-1 and TRBJ1-2, with TRBD1 matching over 9 bases. The CDR3 totals 14 residues. V trimming: 0 bases; J trimming: 4 bases; junction bases outside the gene matches: 3. Looked up from germline, CDR1 is DFQATT and CDR2 is SNEGSKA (reference sequence). The CDR3, as DNA: TGCAGTGCTAGAGACCCGACAGGGGGCTATGGCTACACCTTC. Its translation is CSARDPTGGYGYTF.

In the case of this clonotype: With a much larger clone just one base away, this may be a read error. The V gene is TRBV20-1, the J gene TRBJ1-5; the D gene is possibly TRBD1 (6 bases). CDR1 is DFQATT and CDR2 is SNEGSKA in the germline V gene (reference sequence). The CDR3 extends over 13 amino acids. This CDR3 reads CSARPQGYQPKHF. CDR3 DNA: TGCAGTGCTAGACCCCAGGGGTACCAGCCCAAGCATTTT.

This clonotype was detected ten times or more. This chain joins TRBV6-2 or TRBV6-3 and TRBJ1-5; D is possibly TRBD1 (5 bases). CDR3 length equals 13 residues. Trimming removed 4 bases at V and 4 bases at J, with 8 bases between. CDR1 MNHEY and CDR2 SVGEGT come from the germline V gene. CDR3 sequence: CASSWGPNQPQHF. For the CDR3, the DNA is TGTGCCAGCAGTTGGGGACCAAATCAGCCCCAGCATTTT.